The 9 T cell receptor beta chains listed next were all sequenced from one sample in a study of blood T cell repertoires in COVID-19. Only in-frame clones appear in the TCRdb table, and some are missing; sequencing was by immunoSEQ multiplex PCR. The table records some 190,000 clones, 86% of them present only once. The sequenced material came from PBMCs or T cells enriched from blood (not recorded which). The receptor set was obtained from a woman aged 40 to 49 in a cohort exposed to, infected with or recovered from COVID-19 (not recorded which).

This clone was seen once. The chain carries TRBV30 and TRBJ2-1, with TRBD2 as a possible D gene (6 bases). The germline CDR1 and CDR2 sequences are GTSNPN and SVGIG (reference sequence). This CDR3 has 12 amino acids. CDR3 sequence reads: CAREKGRNEQFF. In nucleotides, the CDR3 is TGTGCTCGGGAGAAAGGAAGAAATGAGCAGTTCTTC.

This clone showed up just a few times. Other DNA sequences in the sample encode the same CDR3. The CDR3, as DNA: TGTGCCAGCAGCTTGACTAGCGGGAGGTGGGAGACCCAGTACTTC. Its translation is CASSLTSGRWETQYF. The rearrangement uses TRBV27 and TRBJ2-5, with 13 bases identical to TRBD2. CDR1 is MNHEY and CDR2 is SMNVEV in the germline V gene (reference sequence). Germline trimming cut 6 bases from V and 5 bases from J; bases unmatched to any gene: 6. The CDR3 contains 15 residues.

This chain links TRBV15 with TRBJ1-5; D may be TRBD1 (6 bases). The CDR3 loop spans 14 amino acids. Germline V gives CDR1 LNHNV, CDR2 YYDKDF (reference sequence). The V end lost 3 bases, the J end lost 4 bases, and 10 bases lay between the germline ends. The CDR3 coding sequence is TGTGCCACCAGCAGTACAGGGTGGAATCAGCCCCAGCATTTT. Translating it yields CATSSTGWNQPQHF.

The chain combines TRBV5-1 with TRBJ2-1; 9 bases map to TRBD1. CDR3 length: 15 amino acids. The junction had 8 bases not matched to a gene; V was cut back by 8 bases and J by 2 bases. Germline values: CDR1 SGHRS, CDR2 YFSETQ. The CDR3 loop is CASYAGTGTYNEQFF. The CDR3, as DNA: TGCGCCAGTTACGCCGGGACAGGGACCTACAATGAGCAGTTCTTC.

CDR3 protein: CASSPRQGGHYGYTF. CDR3 coding DNA: TGTGCCAGCAGCCCCCGGCAGGGAGGCCACTATGGCTACACCTTC. The chain couples TRBV13 to TRBJ1-2; tentative D call: TRBD1 (5 bases). The CDR3 covers 15 residues. Germline CDR1 PRHDT, CDR2 FYEKMQ (reference sequence). Between the trimmed V and J ends, which lost 5 bases and 3 bases, there was a span of 16 bases.

V is TRBV15 and J is TRBJ2-1, with TRBD2 matching 9 bases. V gave up 3 bases and J gave up 6 bases; unmatched junction bases: 12. CDR1 LNHNV and CDR2 YYDKDF come from the germline V gene (reference sequence). The CDR3 sequence is 17 residues long. The CDR3 coding sequence is TGTGCCACCAGCAGTAGATTTAGCGGGAGTGTGGGCAATGAGCAGTTCTTC. It encodes CATSSRFSGSVGNEQFF. The full variable domain, rest sourced from reference TRBV15 and TRBJ2-1, is DAMVIQNPRYQVTQFGKPVTLSCSQTLNHNVMYWYQQKSSQAPKLLFHYYDKDFNNEADTPDNFQSRRPNTSFCFLDIRSPGLGDTAMYLCATSSRFSGSVGNEQFFGPGTRLTVL.

The chain combines TRBV18 with TRBJ2-1, with D perhaps TRBD2 (5 bases). The germline CDR1 and CDR2 sequences are KGHSH and LQKENI. Trimming took off 2 bases at V and 5 bases at J, with 22 bases between the two ends. The CDR3 totals 18 residues. Here the CDR3 reads CASSPSGKRVGGDNEQFF. The CDR3 DNA reads TGTGCCAGCTCACCATCGGGGAAGAGGGTCGGTGGAGACAATGAGCAGTTCTTC.

J is TRBJ2-3 and V is TRBV30, with 8 bases identical to TRBD2. V was pared by 2 bases and J by 3 bases, with 13 bases of the junction left unmatched. Germline V gene sequence: CDR1 GTSNPN, CDR2 SVGIG (reference sequence). The CDR3 has 17 residues. CDR3 sequence: CAWSRLAGLGQTDTQYF. CDR3 nucleotides: TGTGCCTGGAGTCGGCTAGCGGGCTTAGGTCAAACAGATACGCAGTATTTT.

This chain uses TRBV19 with TRBJ2-7; weak D call: TRBD1 (6 bases). The CDR3 spans 14 residues. Trimming cost V 3 bases and J 2 bases, with 11 bases left between them. Germline CDR1 is LNHDA and CDR2 is SQIVND (reference sequence). The CDR3 DNA follows: TGTGCCAGTAGTATGGGGGACAACACCTACGAGCAGTACTTC. Amino acids: CASSMGDNTYEQYF.